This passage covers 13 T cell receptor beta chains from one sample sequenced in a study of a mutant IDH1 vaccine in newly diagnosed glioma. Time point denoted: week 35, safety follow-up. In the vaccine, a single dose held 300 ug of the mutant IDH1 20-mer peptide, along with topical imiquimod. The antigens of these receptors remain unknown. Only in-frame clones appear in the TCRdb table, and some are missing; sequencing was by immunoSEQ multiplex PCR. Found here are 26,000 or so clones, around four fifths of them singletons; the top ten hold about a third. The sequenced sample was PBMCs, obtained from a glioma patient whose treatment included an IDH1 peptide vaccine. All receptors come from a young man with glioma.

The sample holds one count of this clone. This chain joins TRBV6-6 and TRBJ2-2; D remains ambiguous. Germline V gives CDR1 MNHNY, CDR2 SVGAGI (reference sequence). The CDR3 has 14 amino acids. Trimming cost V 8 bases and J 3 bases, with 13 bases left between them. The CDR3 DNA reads TGTGCCAGCGGTACGGGCACCGACACCGGGGAGCTGTTTTTT. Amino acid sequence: CASGTGTDTGELFF.

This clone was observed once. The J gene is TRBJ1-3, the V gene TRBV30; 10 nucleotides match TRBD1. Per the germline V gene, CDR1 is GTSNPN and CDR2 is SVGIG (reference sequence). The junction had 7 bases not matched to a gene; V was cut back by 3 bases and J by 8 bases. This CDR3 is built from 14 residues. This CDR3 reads CAWRPGQGRDTIYF. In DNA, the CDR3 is TGTGCCTGGAGACCGGGACAGGGGAGAGACACCATATATTTT.

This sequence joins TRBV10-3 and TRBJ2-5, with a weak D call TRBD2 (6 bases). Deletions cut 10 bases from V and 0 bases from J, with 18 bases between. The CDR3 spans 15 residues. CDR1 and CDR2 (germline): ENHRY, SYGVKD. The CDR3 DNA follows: TGTGCCACCCGGGTGGGGGGAGCGAACCAAGAGACCCAGTACTTC. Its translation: CATRVGGANQETQYF.

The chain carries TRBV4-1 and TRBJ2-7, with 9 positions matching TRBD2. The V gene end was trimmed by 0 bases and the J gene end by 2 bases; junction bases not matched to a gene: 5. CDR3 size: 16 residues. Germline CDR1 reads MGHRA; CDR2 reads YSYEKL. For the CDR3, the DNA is TGCGCCAGCAGCCAAGAACCTAGCGGGGATACCTACGAGCAGTACTTC. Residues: CASSQEPSGDTYEQYF.

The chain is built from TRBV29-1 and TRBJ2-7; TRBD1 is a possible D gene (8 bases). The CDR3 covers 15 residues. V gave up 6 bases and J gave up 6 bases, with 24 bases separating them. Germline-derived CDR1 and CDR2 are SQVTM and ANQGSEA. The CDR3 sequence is CSVTRATGGVGEQYF. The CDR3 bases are TGCAGCGTGACCCGGGCTACAGGGGGGGTGGGCGAGCAGTACTTC.

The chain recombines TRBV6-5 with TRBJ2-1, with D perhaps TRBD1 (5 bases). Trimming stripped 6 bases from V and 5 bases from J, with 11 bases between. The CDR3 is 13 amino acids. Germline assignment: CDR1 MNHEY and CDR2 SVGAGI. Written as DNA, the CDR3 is TGTGCCAGCAGCACCGACAGAAACAATGAGCAGTTCTTC. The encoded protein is CASSTDRNNEQFF.

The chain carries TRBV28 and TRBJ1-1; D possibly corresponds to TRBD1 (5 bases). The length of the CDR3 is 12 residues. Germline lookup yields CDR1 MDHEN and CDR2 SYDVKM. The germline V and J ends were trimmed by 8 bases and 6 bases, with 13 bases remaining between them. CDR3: CASGLGEPEAFF. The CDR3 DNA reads TGTGCCAGCGGGTTGGGGGAGCCTGAAGCTTTCTTT.

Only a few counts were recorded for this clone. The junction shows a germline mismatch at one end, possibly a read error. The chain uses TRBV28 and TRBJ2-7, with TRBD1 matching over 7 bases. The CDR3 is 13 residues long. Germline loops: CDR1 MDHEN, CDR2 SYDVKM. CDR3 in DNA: TGTGCCAGCAGTTTGGGGGACAGAACTCCCAGGAACTTC. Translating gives CASSLGDRTPRNF.

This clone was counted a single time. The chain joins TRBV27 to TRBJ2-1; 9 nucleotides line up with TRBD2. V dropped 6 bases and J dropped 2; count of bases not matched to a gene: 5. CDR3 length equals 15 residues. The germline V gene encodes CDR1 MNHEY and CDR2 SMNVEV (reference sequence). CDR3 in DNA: TGTGCCAGCAGATTACTAGCGGGTACCTACAATGAGCAGTTCTTC. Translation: CASRLLAGTYNEQFF.

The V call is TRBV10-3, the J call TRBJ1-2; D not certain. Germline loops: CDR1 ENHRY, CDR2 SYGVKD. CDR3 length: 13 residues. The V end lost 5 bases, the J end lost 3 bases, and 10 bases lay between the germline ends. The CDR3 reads CAISRGLDYGYTF. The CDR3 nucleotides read TGTGCCATCAGTCGCGGTCTGGACTATGGCTACACCTTC.

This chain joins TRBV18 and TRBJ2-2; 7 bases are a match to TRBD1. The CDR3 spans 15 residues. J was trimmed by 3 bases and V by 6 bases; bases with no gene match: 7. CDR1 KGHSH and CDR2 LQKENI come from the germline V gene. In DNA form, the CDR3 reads TGTGCCAGCTCCCTAGGGACAGCTGACACCGGGGAGCTGTTTTTT. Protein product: CASSLGTADTGELFF.

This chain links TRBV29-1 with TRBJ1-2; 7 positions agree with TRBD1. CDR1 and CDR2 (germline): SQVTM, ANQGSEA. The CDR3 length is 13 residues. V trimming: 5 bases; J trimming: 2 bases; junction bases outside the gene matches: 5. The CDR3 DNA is TGCAGCGTTAGATCAGGGGGAAACTATGGCTACACCTTC. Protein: CSVRSGGNYGYTF.

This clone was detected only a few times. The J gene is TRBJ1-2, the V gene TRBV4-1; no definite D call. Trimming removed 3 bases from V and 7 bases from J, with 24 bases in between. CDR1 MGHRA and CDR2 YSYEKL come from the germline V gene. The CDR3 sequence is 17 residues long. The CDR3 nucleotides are TGCGCCAGCAGCCAGGGATTGAGATTGGACCGTGGCGGTGGCTACACCTTC. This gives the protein CASSQGLRLDRGGGYTF.